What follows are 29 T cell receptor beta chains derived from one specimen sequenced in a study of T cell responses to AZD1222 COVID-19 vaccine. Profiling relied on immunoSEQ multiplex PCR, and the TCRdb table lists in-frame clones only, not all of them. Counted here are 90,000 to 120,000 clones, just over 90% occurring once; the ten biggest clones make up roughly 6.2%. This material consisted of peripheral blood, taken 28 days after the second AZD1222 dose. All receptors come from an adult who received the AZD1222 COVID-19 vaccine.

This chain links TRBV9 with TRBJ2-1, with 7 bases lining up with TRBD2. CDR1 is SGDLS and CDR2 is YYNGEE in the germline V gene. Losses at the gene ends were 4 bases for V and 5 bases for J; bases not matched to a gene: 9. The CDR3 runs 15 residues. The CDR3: CASSSDRLADNEQFF. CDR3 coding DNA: TGTGCCAGCAGCTCCGACCGACTAGCAGACAATGAGCAGTTCTTC.

The CDR3 coding sequence is TGTGCCAGTAGTATAGAAGGATATCACAATGAGCAGTTCTTC. Residues: CASSIEGYHNEQFF. V and J are TRBV19 and TRBJ2-1; unclear D gene. The CDR3 spans 14 residues. Per germline, CDR1 LNHDA and CDR2 SQIVND (reference sequence). V was trimmed by 0 bases and J by 5 bases, leaving 8 bases between them.

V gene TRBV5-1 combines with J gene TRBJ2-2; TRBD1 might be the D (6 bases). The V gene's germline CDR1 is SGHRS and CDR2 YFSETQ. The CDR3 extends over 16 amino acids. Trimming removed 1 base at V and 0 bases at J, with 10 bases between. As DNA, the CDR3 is TGCGCCAGCAGCTTGATCAGGGGCCCGAACACCGGGGAGCTGTTTTTT. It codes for CASSLIRGPNTGELFF.

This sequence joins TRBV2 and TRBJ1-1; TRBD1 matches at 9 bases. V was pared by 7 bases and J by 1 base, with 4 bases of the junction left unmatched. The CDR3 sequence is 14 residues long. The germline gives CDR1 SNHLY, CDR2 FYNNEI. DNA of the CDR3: TGTGCCAGCAAGCGACAGGGGGGGAACACTGAAGCTTTCTTT. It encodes CASKRQGGNTEAFF.

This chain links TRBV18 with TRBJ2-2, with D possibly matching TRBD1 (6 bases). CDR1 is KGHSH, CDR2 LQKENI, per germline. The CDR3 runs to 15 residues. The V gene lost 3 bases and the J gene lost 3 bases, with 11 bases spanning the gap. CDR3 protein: CASSPFPGDTGELFF. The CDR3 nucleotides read TGTGCCAGCTCACCCTTCCCAGGGGACACCGGGGAGCTGTTTTTT.

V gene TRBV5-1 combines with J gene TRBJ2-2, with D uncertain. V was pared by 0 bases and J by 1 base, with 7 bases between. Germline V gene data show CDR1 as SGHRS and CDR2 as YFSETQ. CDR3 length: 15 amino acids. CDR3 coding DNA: TGCGCCAGCAGCTTGGACGTGGGGAACACCGGGGAGCTGTTTTTT. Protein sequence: CASSLDVGNTGELFF.

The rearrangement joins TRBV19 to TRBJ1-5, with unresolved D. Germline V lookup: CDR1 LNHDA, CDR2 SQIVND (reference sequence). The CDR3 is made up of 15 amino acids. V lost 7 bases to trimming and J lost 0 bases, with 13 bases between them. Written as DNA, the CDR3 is TGTGCCAGTATTCGGTCGGGCGGTAGCAATCAGCCCCAGCATTTT. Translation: CASIRSGGSNQPQHF. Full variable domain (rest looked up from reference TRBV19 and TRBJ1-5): DGGITQSPKYLFRKEGQNVTLSCEQNLNHDAMYWYRQDPGQGLRLIYYSQIVNDFQKGDIAEGYSVSREKKESFPLTVTSAQKNPTAFYLCASIRSGGSNQPQHFGDGTRLSIL.

The CDR3 coding sequence is TGCGCCAGCACTCTGGATACCGAGCAGTACTTC. The encoded protein is CASTLDTEQYF. The chain couples TRBV5-1 to TRBJ2-7; D gene ambiguous. The CDR3 contains 11 residues. Germline CDR1 and CDR2: SGHRS and YFSETQ. The germline V and J ends were trimmed by 6 bases and 6 bases, with 10 bases remaining between them.

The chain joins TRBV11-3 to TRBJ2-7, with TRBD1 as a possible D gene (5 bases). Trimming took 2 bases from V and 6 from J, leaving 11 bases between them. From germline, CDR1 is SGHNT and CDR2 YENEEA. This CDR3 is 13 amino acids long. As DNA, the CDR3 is TGTGCCAGCAGCTTATCCCAGGGTTTCGAGCAGTACTTC. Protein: CASSLSQGFEQYF.

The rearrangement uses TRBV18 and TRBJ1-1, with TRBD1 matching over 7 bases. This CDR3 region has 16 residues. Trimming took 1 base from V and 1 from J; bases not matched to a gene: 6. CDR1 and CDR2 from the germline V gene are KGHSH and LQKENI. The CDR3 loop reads CASSPLKTGWNTEAFF. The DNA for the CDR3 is TGTGCCAGCTCACCACTGAAGACAGGGTGGAACACTGAAGCTTTCTTT.

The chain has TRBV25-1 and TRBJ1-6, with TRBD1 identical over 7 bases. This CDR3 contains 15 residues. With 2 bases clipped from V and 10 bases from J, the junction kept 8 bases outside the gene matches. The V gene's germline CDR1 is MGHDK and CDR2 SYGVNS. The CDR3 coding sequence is TGTGCCAGCAGTGAAAGCAGGGGGTTCAACTCACCCCTCCACTTT. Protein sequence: CASSESRGFNSPLHF.

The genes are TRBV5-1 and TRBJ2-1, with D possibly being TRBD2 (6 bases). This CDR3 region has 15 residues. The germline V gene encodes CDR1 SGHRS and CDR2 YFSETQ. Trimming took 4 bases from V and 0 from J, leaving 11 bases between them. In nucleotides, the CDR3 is TGCGCCAGCAGCCGGGCGGGATACTCCTACAATGAGCAGTTCTTC. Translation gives CASSRAGYSYNEQFF.

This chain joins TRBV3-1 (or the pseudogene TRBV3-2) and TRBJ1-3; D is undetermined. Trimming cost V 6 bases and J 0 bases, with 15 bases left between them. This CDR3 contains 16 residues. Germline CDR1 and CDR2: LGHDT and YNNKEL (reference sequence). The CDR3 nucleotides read TGTGCCAGCAGTCAGCTGAGCGGCAGCTCTGGAAACACCATATATTTT. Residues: CASSQLSGSSGNTIYF.

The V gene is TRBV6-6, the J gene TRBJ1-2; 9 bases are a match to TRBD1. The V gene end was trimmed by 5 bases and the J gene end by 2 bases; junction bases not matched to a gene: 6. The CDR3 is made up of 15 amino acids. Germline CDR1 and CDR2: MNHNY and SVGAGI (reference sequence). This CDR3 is CASSIPGQGNYGYTF. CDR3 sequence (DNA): TGTGCCAGCAGTATCCCGGGACAGGGCAACTATGGCTACACCTTC.

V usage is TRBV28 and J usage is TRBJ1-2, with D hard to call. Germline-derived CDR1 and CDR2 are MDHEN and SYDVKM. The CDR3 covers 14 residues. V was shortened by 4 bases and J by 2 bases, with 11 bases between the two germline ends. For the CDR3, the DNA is TGTGCCAGCAGTTCCCATACACGAAACTATGGCTACACCTTC. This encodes CASSSHTRNYGYTF.

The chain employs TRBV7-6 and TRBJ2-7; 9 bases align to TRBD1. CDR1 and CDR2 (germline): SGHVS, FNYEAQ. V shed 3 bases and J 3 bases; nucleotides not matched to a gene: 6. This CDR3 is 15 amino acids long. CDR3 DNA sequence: TGTGCCAGCAGCTTGTCCGGACAGGGGTTCTACGAGCAGTACTTC. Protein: CASSLSGQGFYEQYF.

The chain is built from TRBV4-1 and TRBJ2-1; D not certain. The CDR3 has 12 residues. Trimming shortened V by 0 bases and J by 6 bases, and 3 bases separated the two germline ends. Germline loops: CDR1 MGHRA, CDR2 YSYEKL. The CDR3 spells CASSQESNEQFF. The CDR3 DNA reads TGCGCCAGCAGCCAAGAGAGCAATGAGCAGTTCTTC.

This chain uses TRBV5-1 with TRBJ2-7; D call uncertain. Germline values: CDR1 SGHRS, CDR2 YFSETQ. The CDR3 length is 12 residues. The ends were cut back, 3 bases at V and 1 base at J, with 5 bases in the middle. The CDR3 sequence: CASSSGSYEQYF. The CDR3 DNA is TGCGCCAGCAGCTCTGGTTCCTACGAGCAGTACTTC. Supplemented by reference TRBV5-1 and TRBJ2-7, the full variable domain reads KAGVTQTPRYLIKTRGQQVTLSCSPISGHRSVSWYQQTPGQGLQFLFEYFSETQRNKGNFPGRFSGRQFSNSRSEMNVSTLELGDSALYLCASSSGSYEQYFGPGTRLTVT.

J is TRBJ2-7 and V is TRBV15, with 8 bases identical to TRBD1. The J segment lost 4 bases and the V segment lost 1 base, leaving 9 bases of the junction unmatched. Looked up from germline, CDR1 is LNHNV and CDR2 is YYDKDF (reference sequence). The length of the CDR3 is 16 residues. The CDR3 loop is CATSRVTAGGRYEQYF. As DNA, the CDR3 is TGTGCCACCAGCAGAGTCACGGCAGGGGGCAGGTACGAGCAGTACTTC. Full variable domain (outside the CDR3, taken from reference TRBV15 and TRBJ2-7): DAMVIQNPRYQVTQFGKPVTLSCSQTLNHNVMYWYQQKSSQAPKLLFHYYDKDFNNEADTPDNFQSRRPNTSFCFLDIRSPGLGDTAMYLCATSRVTAGGRYEQYFGPGTRLTVT.

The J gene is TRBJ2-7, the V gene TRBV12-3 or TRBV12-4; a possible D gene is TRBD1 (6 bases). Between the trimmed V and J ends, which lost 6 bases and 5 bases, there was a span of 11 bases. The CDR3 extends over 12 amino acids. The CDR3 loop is CASSQGSNEQYF. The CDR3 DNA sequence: TGTGCCAGCAGCCAGGGGTCGAACGAGCAGTACTTC.

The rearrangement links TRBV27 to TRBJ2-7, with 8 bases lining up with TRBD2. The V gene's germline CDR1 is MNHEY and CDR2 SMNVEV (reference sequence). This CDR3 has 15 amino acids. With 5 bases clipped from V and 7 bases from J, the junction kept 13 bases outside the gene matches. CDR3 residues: CASSPRVAGRGEQYF. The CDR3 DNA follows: TGTGCCAGCAGTCCCCGGGTAGCGGGAAGGGGGGAGCAGTACTTC.

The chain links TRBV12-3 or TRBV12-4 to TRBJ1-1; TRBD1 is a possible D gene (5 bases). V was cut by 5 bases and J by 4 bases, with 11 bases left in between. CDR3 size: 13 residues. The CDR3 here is CASSPTALTEAFF. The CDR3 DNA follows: TGTGCCAGCAGTCCGACAGCCCTCACTGAAGCTTTCTTT.

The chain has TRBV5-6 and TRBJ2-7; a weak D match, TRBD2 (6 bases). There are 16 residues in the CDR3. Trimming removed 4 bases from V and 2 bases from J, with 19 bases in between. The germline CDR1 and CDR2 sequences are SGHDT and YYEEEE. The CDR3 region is CASSPLGDLKPYEQYF. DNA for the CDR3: TGTGCCAGCAGCCCCCTCGGGGACTTAAAACCCTACGAGCAGTACTTC.

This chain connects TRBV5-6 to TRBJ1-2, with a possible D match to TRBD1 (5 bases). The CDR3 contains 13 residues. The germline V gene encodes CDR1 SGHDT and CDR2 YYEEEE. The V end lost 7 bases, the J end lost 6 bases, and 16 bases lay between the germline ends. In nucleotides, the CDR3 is TGTGCCAGCGGCCTCGGGACCCCCAATGGCTACACCTTC. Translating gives CASGLGTPNGYTF.

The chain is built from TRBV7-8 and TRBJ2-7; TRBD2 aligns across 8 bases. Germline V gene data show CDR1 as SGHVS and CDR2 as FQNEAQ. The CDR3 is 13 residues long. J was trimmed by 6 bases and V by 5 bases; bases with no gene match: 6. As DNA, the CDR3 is TGTGCCAGCAGCGGGCGGACTAGCTCCGAGCAGTACTTC. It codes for CASSGRTSSEQYF.

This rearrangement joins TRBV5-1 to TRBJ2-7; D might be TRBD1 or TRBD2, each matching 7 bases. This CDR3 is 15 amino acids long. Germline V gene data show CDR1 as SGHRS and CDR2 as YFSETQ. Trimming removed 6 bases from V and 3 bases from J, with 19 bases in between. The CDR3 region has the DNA TGCGCCAGCACGCCCGGGGCAGGGGGGGGCTACGAGCAGTACTTC. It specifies CASTPGAGGGYEQYF.

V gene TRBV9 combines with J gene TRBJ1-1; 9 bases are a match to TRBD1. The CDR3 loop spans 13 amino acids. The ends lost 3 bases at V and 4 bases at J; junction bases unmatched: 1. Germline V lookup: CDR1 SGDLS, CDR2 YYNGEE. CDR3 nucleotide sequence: TGTGCCAGCAGCGGGACAGGGGTCACTGAAGCTTTCTTT. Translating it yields CASSGTGVTEAFF.

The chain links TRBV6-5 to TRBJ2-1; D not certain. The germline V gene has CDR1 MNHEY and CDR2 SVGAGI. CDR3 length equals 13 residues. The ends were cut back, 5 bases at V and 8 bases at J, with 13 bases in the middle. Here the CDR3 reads CASSLEKGHEQFF. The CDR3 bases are TGTGCCAGCAGTCTAGAAAAAGGGCATGAGCAGTTCTTC.

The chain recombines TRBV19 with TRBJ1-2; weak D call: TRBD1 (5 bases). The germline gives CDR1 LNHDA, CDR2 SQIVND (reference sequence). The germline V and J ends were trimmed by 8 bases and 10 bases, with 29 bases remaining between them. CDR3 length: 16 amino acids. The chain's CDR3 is CASSIGRDRHTQDYTF. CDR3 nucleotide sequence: TGTGCCAGTTCAATTGGCCGGGACCGTCACACGCAGGACTACACCTTC. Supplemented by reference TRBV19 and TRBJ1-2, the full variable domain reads DGGITQSPKYLFRKEGQNVTLSCEQNLNHDAMYWYRQDPGQGLRLIYYSQIVNDFQKGDIAEGYSVSREKKESFPLTVTSAQKNPTAFYLCASSIGRDRHTQDYTFGSGTRLTVV.